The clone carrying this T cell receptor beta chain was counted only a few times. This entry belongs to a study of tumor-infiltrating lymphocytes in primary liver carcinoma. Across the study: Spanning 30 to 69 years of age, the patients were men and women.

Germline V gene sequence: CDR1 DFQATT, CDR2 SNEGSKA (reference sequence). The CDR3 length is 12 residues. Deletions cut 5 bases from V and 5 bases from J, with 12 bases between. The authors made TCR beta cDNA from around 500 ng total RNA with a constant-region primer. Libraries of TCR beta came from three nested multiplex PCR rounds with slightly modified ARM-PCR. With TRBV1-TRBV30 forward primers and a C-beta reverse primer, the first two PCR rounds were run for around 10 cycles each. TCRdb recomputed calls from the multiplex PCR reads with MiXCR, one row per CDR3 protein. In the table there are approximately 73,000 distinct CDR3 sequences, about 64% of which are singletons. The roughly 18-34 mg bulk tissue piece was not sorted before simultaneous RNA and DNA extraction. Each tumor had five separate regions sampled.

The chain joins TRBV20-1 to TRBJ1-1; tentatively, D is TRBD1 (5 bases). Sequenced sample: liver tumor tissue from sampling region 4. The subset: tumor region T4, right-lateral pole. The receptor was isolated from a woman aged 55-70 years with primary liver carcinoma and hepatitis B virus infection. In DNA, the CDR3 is TGCAGTGCTTCGGACACATTGACTGAAGCTTTCTTT. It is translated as CSASDTLTEAFF.